This is a list of T cell receptor beta chains from one sample in a study of beta chain features in type 1 diabetes. Clones were sequenced by immunoSEQ multiplex PCR, and TCRdb holds only the in-frame ones, with some missing. The sample yields about 350,000 clones, 15% to 20% seen once. The sequencing sample was made of naive CD4+ T cells from blood. These TCRs come from a woman aged 18 to 35 in good health. CDR3s include the opening cysteine and the closing phenylalanine or tryptophan. The D gene is left open where the match is weak. Clone size is stated in some rows and not others, as once, few, many or a class when expanded.

TRBV7-9	TRBD2	TRBJ2-3	.	TGTGCCAGCTCACTAGCGGGAGGTCTAGATACGCAGTATTTT	CASSLAGGLDTQYF
TRBV29-1	.	TRBJ2-1	few	TGCAGCGGGGCACGGACAGCCTTTGGCAATGAGCAGTTCTTC	CSGARTAFGNEQFF
TRBV6-5	.	TRBJ2-3	.	TGTGCCAGCAGTTACTCGCGTGCCAGCACAGATACGCAGTATTTT	CASSYSRASTDTQYF
TRBV18	TRBD1	TRBJ1-2	.	TGTGCCAGCTCACCCCGGAGGGAGACAGGGGTCTATGGCTACACCTTC	CASSPRRETGVYGYTF
TRBV29-1	.	TRBJ1-2	few	TGCAGCGTTGAAAGCCCAGAGGATGGCTACACCTTC	CSVESPEDGYTF
TRBV7-9	TRBD2	TRBJ2-5	few	TGTGCCAGCAGCTTATTCTCAGCGGGGGGGGAGACCCAGTACTTC	CASSLFSAGGETQYF
TRBV6-6	.	TRBJ1-5	.	TGTGCCAGCAGCCTTAATCAGCCCCAGCATTTT	CASSLNQPQHF
TRBV6-5	.	TRBJ2-5	.	TGTGCCAGCAGCTCCCCACAGTTACGAGAGACCCAGTACTTC	CASSSPQLRETQYF
TRBV7-9	.	TRBJ2-7	.	TGTGCCAGCAGCCCGCCGCGGGACCCCTCCTACGAGCAGTACTTC	CASSPPRDPSYEQYF
TRBV4-1	.	TRBJ2-7	.	TGCGCCAGCAGCCAAGATCTACTAGGGCGCCGCGCCAGGTACTTC	CASSQDLLGRRARYF
TRBV13	.	TRBJ1-4	few	TGTGCCAGCAGCTTCGGGGCAACTAATGAAAAACTGTTTTTT	CASSFGATNEKLFF
TRBV2	.	TRBJ1-5	few	TGTGCCAGCAGGCGTTCTAGCAATCAGCCCCAGCATTTT	CASRRSSNQPQHF
TRBV7-2	.	TRBJ2-6	few	TGTGCCAGCAGCGCCTACCCGGGTTCTGGGGCCAACGTCCTGACTTTC	CASSAYPGSGANVLTF
TRBV11-3	TRBD2	TRBJ2-1	once	TGTGCCAGCACCCAGGGGTCTAGCGGGGGTTACAATGAGCAGTTCTTC	CASTQGSSGGYNEQFF
TRBV15	TRBD2	TRBJ2-2	.	TGTGCCACCAGCAGAGATAAGGCTAGCGGGAACACCGGGGAGCTGTTTTTT	CATSRDKASGNTGELFF
TRBV4-1	.	TRBJ2-4	.	TGCGCCAGCAGCCAAGCACAGGGAGCCAAAAACATTCAGTACTTC	CASSQAQGAKNIQYF
TRBV7-8	TRBD2	TRBJ2-7	few	TGTGCCAGCAGCATGGGACTAGCGGGAGGGAAGCAGTACTTC	CASSMGLAGGKQYF
TRBV5-1	TRBD1	TRBJ1-2	few	TGCGCCAGCAGCGTGGACAGGGCGGGCTACACCTTC	CASSVDRAGYTF
TRBV18	.	TRBJ2-3	.	TGTGCCAGCTCACCACCACGGACTTGGGGCACAGATACGCAGTATTTT	CASSPPRTWGTDTQYF
TRBV7-2	TRBD2	TRBJ2-1	once	TGTGCCAGCAGCTTCAGACTAGCGGGAGCCAATGAGCAGTTCTTC	CASSFRLAGANEQFF
TRBV11-3	.	TRBJ1-2	few	TGTGCCAGCAGCCAGGGCCGAGCGCGGTATGGCTACACCTTC	CASSQGRARYGYTF
TRBV29-1	.	TRBJ1-1	few	TGCAGCGTCCTTAGGGGGAACACTGAAGCTTTCTTT	CSVLRGNTEAFF
TRBV5-4	TRBD2	TRBJ2-1	.	TGTGCCAGCAGCTTGGGTAGCGGGAGGACCTACAATGAGCAGTTCTTC	CASSLGSGRTYNEQFF
TRBV29-1	TRBD2	TRBJ2-5	.	TGCAGCGTTGAAGATCTTCAGGGACTAGCGGAAGAGACCCAGTACTTC	CSVEDLQGLAEETQYF
TRBV5-1	.	TRBJ2-5	.	TGCGCCAGCAGCTTGTGGGGCGATGAGGAGACCCAGTACTTC	CASSLWGDEETQYF
TRBV6-6	TRBD1	TRBJ1-5	.	TGTGCCAGCAGTCAGAGCAGGGGGAATCAGCCCCAGCATTTT	CASSQSRGNQPQHF
TRBV5-6	.	TRBJ2-5	.	TGTGCCAGCAGCTCCAGGGTCGGGGGAGAGACCCAGTACTTC	CASSSRVGGETQYF
TRBV29-1	TRBD1	TRBJ1-2	.	TGCCCCCCTTCCCTGGGACAGCTCTATGGCTACACCTTC	CPPSLGQLYGYTF
TRBV5-4	TRBD1	TRBJ2-1	few	TGTGCCAGCAGCTCGACAGGGATACCCTACAATGAGCAGTTCTTC	CASSSTGIPYNEQFF
TRBV30	TRBD1	TRBJ1-2	.	TGTGCCTGGAGTGCTGAGACAGGGCGCGTGGACTACACCTTC	CAWSAETGRVDYTF
TRBV7-9	.	TRBJ1-4	few	TGTGCCAGCAGCCCCGGGCAGGGGCGAGGGTCTAATGAAAAACTGTTTTTT	CASSPGQGRGSNEKLFF
TRBV7-3	.	TRBJ1-1	.	TGTGCCAGCAGCTTAAAGGCAGGGAACACTGAAGCTTTCTTT	CASSLKAGNTEAFF
TRBV11-2	.	TRBJ1-1	.	TGTGCCAGCAGCTTCCCCTCCCGTATCGCTTTCTTT	CASSFPSRIAFF
TRBV18	.	TRBJ2-6	few	TGTGCCAGCTCACCAGCGGTTGGGGCCAACGTCCTGACTTTC	CASSPAVGANVLTF
TRBV6-5	.	TRBJ2-7	.	TGTGCCAGCACGTCGTATGGGGGGAGTTCCTACGAGCAGTACTTC	CASTSYGGSSYEQYF
TRBV18	.	TRBJ1-2	.	TGTGCCAGCTCACCCTCGACAGAGAACTATGGCTACACCTTC	CASSPSTENYGYTF
TRBV5-1	TRBD2	TRBJ2-5	few	TGCGCCAGCAGCCCAACAGCGGGGGACGCGACCCAGTACTTC	CASSPTAGDATQYF
TRBV29-1	.	TRBJ1-1	.	TGCAGCGTTGCCTCAGGGACTGCGAACACTGAAGCTTTCTTT	CSVASGTANTEAFF
TRBV7-7	.	TRBJ2-1	few	TGTGCTAGCAGCTTAGACGGGAGAGTGGTAAATGAGCAGTTCTTC	CASSLDGRVVNEQFF
TRBV30	.	TRBJ1-1	.	TGTGCCTGGAGTGGCAGGGGCACCTTGAACACTGAAGCTTTCTTT	CAWSGRGTLNTEAFF
TRBV7-9	.	TRBJ2-3	few	TGTGCCAGCAGCTTAGACACCGGCCGTGGTCGGGGGTATTTT	CASSLDTGRGRGYF
TRBV7-2	.	TRBJ2-3	.	TGTGCCAGCAGCTTGGTGAGCTTCAGCACAGATACGCAGTATTTT	CASSLVSFSTDTQYF
TRBV9	TRBD1	TRBJ1-3	.	TGTGCCAGCAGCGTAGAGGGGGCGGGAAACACCATATATTTT	CASSVEGAGNTIYF
TRBV5-4	TRBD2	TRBJ2-1	.	TGTGCCAGCAGCCTCCGGGGGGTGAATGAGCAGTTCTTC	CASSLRGVNEQFF
TRBV30	TRBD2	TRBJ2-1	few	TGTGCCTGGTGGCGGGAGGAATCCTACAATGAGCAGTTCTTC	CAWWREESYNEQFF
TRBV30	TRBD1	TRBJ1-4	.	TGTGCCTACGACAGGGCAGGTCGGGAAAAACTGTTTTTT	CAYDRAGREKLFF
TRBV7-2	.	TRBJ2-5	few	TGTGCCAGCAGCTTATGGCAGCGGCAAGAGACCCAGTACTTC	CASSLWQRQETQYF
TRBV4-1	TRBD1	TRBJ2-1	few	TGCGCCAGCAGCCAAGATCGGGGGACAGGGGAACAATACTACAATGAGCAGTTCTTC	CASSQDRGTGEQYYNEQFF
TRBV27	.	TRBJ2-6	.	TGTGCCAGCAGTACAACTGGGGCCAACGTCCTGACTTTC	CASSTTGANVLTF
TRBV4-2	.	TRBJ2-7	few	TGTGCCAGCAGCCAAGAGGGTGCAGGGGGGCGTATCGGCGAGCAGTACTTC	CASSQEGAGGRIGEQYF
TRBV7-2	.	TRBJ1-2	few	TGTGCCAGCAGCCCGGGACTTGTTAACTATGGCTACACCTTC	CASSPGLVNYGYTF
TRBV7-2	.	TRBJ2-1	few	TGTGCCAGCATTCGAGACGGACACTCCTACAATGAGCAGTTCTTC	CASIRDGHSYNEQFF
TRBV11-2	.	TRBJ1-5	.	TGTGCCAGCAGCTTATCGGGGGGCAATCAGCCCCAGCATTTT	CASSLSGGNQPQHF
TRBV7-2	TRBD2	TRBJ2-3	few	TGTGCCAGCAGCCCCGGGGGGGCCAGCACAGATACGCAGTATTTT	CASSPGGASTDTQYF
TRBV18	.	TRBJ2-1	few	TGTGCCAGCTCACCGCTAGCGTCCAATGAGCAGTTCTTC	CASSPLASNEQFF